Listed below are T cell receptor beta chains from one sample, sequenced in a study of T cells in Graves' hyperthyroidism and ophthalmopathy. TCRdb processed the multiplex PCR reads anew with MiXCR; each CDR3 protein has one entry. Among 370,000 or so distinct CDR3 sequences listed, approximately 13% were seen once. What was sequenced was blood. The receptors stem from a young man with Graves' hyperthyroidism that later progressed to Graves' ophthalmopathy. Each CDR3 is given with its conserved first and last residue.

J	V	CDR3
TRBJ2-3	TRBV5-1	CASSLASEDTQYF
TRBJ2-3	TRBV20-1	CSARNYTQYF
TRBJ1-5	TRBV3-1	CASSQDDREGQPQHF
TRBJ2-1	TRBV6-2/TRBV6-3	CASSRAGVSNEQFF
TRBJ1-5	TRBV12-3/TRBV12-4	CASSPLLTGLGQPQHF
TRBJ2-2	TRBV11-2	CASSLWAGELTGELFF
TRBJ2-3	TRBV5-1	CASSRTGQGPDTQYF
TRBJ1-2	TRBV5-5	CASSFGTAKDGGYTF
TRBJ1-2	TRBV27	CASSLSPTQGKSRGYTF
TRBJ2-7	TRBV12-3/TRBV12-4	CASSREPYEQYF
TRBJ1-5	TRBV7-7	CASSLALEQPQHF
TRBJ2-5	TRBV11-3	CASSLDRGSEETQYF
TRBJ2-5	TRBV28	CATIPRTYQETQYF
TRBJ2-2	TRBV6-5	CASSYSGYNTGELFF
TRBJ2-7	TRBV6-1	CASSPGPYEQYF
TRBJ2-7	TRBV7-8	CASSLGAGTSYEQYF
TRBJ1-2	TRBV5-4	CASSSKPPTGSGYTF
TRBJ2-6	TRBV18	CASSRQSSGANVLTF
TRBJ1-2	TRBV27	CASSLYTPGQGDYGYTF
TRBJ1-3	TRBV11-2	CASSWDRVTGNTIYF
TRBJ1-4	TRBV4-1	CASTSSGSEKLFF
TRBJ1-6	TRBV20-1	CSASPLGTTYSPLHF
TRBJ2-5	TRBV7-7	CASSRTGGAYQETQYF
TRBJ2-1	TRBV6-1	CASSTTGTGGNEQFF
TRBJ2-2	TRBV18	CASSPSTGVTGELFF
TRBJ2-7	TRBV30	CAWSVPYAGTIVYEQYF
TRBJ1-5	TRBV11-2	CASSLDQVRTQHF
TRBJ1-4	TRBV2	CASSEQGAGEKLFF
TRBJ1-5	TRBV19	CASSPKQGSSNQPQHF
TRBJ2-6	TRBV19	CASSVGAGANVLTF
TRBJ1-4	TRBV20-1	CSARGKSEKLFF
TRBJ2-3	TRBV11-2	CASSDTWDSTDTQYF
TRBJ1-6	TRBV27	CASSLSPTVSPLHF
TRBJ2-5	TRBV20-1	CSARAGGKTQYF
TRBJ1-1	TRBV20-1	CSARDWTKRRNTEAFF
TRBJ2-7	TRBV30	CAWFRGQGTNGQYF
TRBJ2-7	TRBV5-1	CASSSQGVHLEQYF
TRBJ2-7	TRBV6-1	CASRSLQAAAYEQYF
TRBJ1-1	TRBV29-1	CSVEGNTEAFF
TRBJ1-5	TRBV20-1	CSASRVIRNQPQHF
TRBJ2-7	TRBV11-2	CASSLGGGVGEQYF